Shown below are 23 T cell receptor beta chains from a single sample sequenced in a study of cytomegalovirus exposure and HLA in healthy donors (dated by TCRdb to 2017 to 2019). The library was built by means of the immunoSEQ multiplex PCR assay. For the multiplex PCR, a mixture combining 60 forward primers for TCR Vbeta segments and 13 reverse primers for TCR Jbeta segments was used. Drawn from immuneACCESS, this table holds only the in-frame rearrangements with V and J called that TCRdb kept. Clones are partly lost; checked studies trace under half to an unresolved V gene and leave the rest unexplained. The sample table contains over 100,000 clones; only one count was recorded for around 76% of them. The leading ten clones occupy roughly 12% of the sample. Input material: PBMCs. All receptors derive from a woman in her thirties or forties in good health and CMV-seropositive.

In this sample, this clone turned up a few times. This sequence joins TRBV5-1 and TRBJ2-1, with TRBD2 matching over 7 bases. Trimming at V came to 4 bases and at J to 4 bases, leaving 5 bases not matched to a gene. From germline, CDR1 is SGHRS and CDR2 YFSETQ. The CDR3 is 14 residues long. This CDR3 is CASSAGLTYNEQFF. CDR3 nucleotide sequence: TGCGCCAGCAGCGCGGGACTAACTTACAATGAGCAGTTCTTC.

The CDR3 coding sequence is TGTGCCAGCAGCGTTTCTCCGAACACTGAAGCTTTCTTT. It encodes CASSVSPNTEAFF. J is TRBJ1-1 and V is TRBV9; D uncertain. The CDR3 totals 13 residues. In germline, CDR1 is SGDLS, CDR2 YYNGEE. Trimming removed 2 bases from V and 1 base from J, with 6 bases in between.

This sequence joins TRBV30 and TRBJ1-1; D is ambiguous. This CDR3 is built from 12 residues. Trimming took 3 bases from V and 5 from J, leaving 10 bases between them. CDR1 is GTSNPN, CDR2 SVGIG, per germline (reference sequence). CDR3 in DNA: TGTGCCTGGAGATGGCACCAAACTGAAGCTTTCTTT. This encodes CAWRWHQTEAFF. Using reference TRBV30 and TRBJ1-1 for the parts outside the CDR3, the full variable domain is SQTIHQWPATLVQPVGSPLSLECTVEGTSNPNLYWYRQAAGRGLQLLFYSVGIGQISSEVPQNLSASRPQDRQFILSSKKLLLSDSGFYLCAWRWHQTEAFFGQGTRLTVV.

This clone occurred once. CDR3 sequence: CASRPGHNTGGYTF. In DNA, the CDR3 is TGTGCCAGCAGACCGGGACACAACACCGGGGGCTACACCTTC. This chain links TRBV27 with TRBJ1-2; a weak D match, TRBD1 (6 bases). The CDR3 is made up of 14 amino acids. Germline V gene lookup returns CDR1 MNHEY and CDR2 SMNVEV (reference sequence). Deletions cut 6 bases from V and 8 bases from J, with 19 bases between.

The J gene is TRBJ2-7, the V gene TRBV7-2, with 15 nucleotides matching TRBD2. Germline V gives CDR1 SGHTA, CDR2 FQGNSA. The trim removed 5 bases at V and 4 bases at J, leaving 6 bases unmatched. The CDR3 consists of 16 residues. The CDR3 reads CASSPLGLAGGYEQYF. The CDR3, as DNA: TGTGCCAGCAGCCCTTTGGGACTAGCGGGGGGATACGAGCAGTACTTC.

This clone has only a few counts. The V call is TRBV28, the J call TRBJ1-2; 8 bases match TRBD1. The CDR3 length is 14 residues. In germline, CDR1 is MDHEN, CDR2 SYDVKM. Germline trimming cut 7 bases from V and 4 bases from J; bases unmatched to any gene: 8. CDR3 nucleotide sequence: TGTGCCAGCACCAACAGGGGGATGAGCTATGGCTACACCTTC. Translating it yields CASTNRGMSYGYTF.

This clone came up once. This chain links TRBV6-6 with TRBJ2-2; tentatively, D is TRBD2 (7 bases). The CDR3 covers 15 residues. With 8 bases removed from V and 5 bases from J, the gap between germline ends came to 18 bases. Per germline, CDR1 MNHNY and CDR2 SVGAGI (reference sequence). The CDR3 loop is CASDLRGGPTGELFF. The CDR3 region has the DNA TGTGCCAGCGATCTGAGGGGGGGCCCAACCGGGGAGCTGTTTTTT.

This chain joins TRBV5-1 and TRBJ2-3, with TRBD1 matching over 7 bases. The CDR3 loop spans 17 amino acids. The V and J ends lost 4 bases and 5 bases, in that order; junction bases with no gene match: 16. CDR1 is SGHRS and CDR2 is YFSETQ in the germline V gene. The CDR3 DNA reads TGCGCCAGCAGCAGGGGGACAGATAAAAGATTGGGAGATACGCAGTATTTT. It encodes CASSRGTDKRLGDTQYF.

The CDR3 nucleotides read TGTGCCAGCAGTTACGCGAGCATTCAGTACTTC. Translated: CASSYASIQYF. The V and J genes are TRBV6-5 and TRBJ2-4, with D hard to call. The V gene's germline CDR1 is MNHEY and CDR2 SVGAGI. The CDR3 totals 11 residues. The V end lost 2 bases, the J end lost 9 bases, and 5 bases lay between the germline ends.

The chain combines TRBV5-1 with TRBJ1-2, with 8 bases identical to TRBD1. Germline assignment: CDR1 SGHRS and CDR2 YFSETQ. V dropped 5 bases and J dropped 3; count of bases not matched to a gene: 6. CDR3 length: 14 residues. CDR3 nucleotides: TGCGCCAGCAGTCTGGCGGGACAGGACTATGGCTACACCTTC. Protein product: CASSLAGQDYGYTF.

The chain joins TRBV6-1 to TRBJ1-3; 9 bases map to TRBD1. V shed 3 bases, J shed 4 bases, and the junction held 7 bases outside the gene matches. The CDR3 consists of 16 residues. The V gene's germline CDR1 is MNHNS and CDR2 SASEGT. CDR3 loop: CASSELEDRGGNTIYF. DNA of the CDR3: TGTGCCAGCAGTGAGTTGGAGGACAGGGGAGGAAACACCATATATTTT.

The rearrangement links TRBV11-2 to TRBJ2-7, with D perhaps matching TRBD1 (6 bases). The V and J ends lost 4 bases and 7 bases respectively, with 14 bases between them. The germline gives CDR1 SGHAT, CDR2 FQNNGV. The CDR3 totals 13 residues. The CDR3 protein is CASSYALQGEQYF. The DNA of the CDR3 is TGTGCCAGCAGCTACGCCCTACAGGGAGAGCAGTACTTC.

The chain uses TRBV19 and TRBJ2-7; D is perhaps TRBD1 (6 bases). There are 15 residues in the CDR3. The germline gives CDR1 LNHDA, CDR2 SQIVND (reference sequence). V dropped 8 bases and J dropped 3 bases, with 20 bases sitting between them. The CDR3 reads CASGPLGQRFYEQYF. The CDR3 bases are TGTGCCAGTGGACCTCTAGGACAGAGATTCTACGAGCAGTACTTC.

This clone showed up just a few times. The chain has TRBV2 and TRBJ2-5, with 9 bases lining up with TRBD1. V lost 5 bases and J lost 4; bases outside the gene matches: 8. This CDR3 has 15 amino acids. CDR1 and CDR2 (germline): SNHLY, FYNNEI. The CDR3 DNA follows: TGTGCCAGCAGTACGGACAGGGGAATGGGAGAGACCCAGTACTTC. It specifies CASSTDRGMGETQYF.

This clone was seen more than once but under ten times. This sequence joins TRBV6-1 and TRBJ2-7; possibly TRBD2 for D (5 bases). This CDR3 contains 16 residues. Per germline, CDR1 MNHNS and CDR2 SASEGT. Trimming pared 4 bases from V and 4 bases from J, leaving 20 bases between. The CDR3 coding sequence is TGTGCCAGCAGTGCGAAGGAAGGAGAGGGCGGTTACGAGCAGTACTTC. Translation gives CASSAKEGEGGYEQYF.

This rearrangement joins TRBV10-1 to TRBJ2-2, with a weak D call TRBD1 (6 bases). V lost 3 bases and J 2 bases, leaving 13 bases between the germline ends. The germline gives CDR1 WNHNN, CDR2 SYGVQD (reference sequence). This CDR3 has 16 amino acids. This CDR3 is CASSDTGTQNTGELFF. Here the CDR3 DNA reads TGCGCCAGCAGTGATACTGGGACACAAAACACCGGGGAGCTGTTTTTT.

V gene TRBV2 combines with J gene TRBJ1-2; TRBD1 aligns across 8 bases. This CDR3 is built from 13 residues. CDR1 SNHLY and CDR2 FYNNEI come from the germline V gene. With 6 bases clipped from V and 7 bases from J, the junction kept 7 bases outside the gene matches. CDR3 amino acids: CASSLQGGAGYTF. DNA for the CDR3: TGTGCCAGCAGCCTACAGGGGGGAGCTGGCTACACCTTC.

This clone was observed a handful of times. The chain links TRBV2 to TRBJ1-2, with TRBD1 identical over 9 bases. CDR1 and CDR2 (germline): SNHLY, FYNNEI. The V segment lost 7 bases and the J segment 0 bases; nucleotides outside the gene matches: 6. CDR3 length: 15 residues. CDR3 loop: CASKEGTGPNYGYTF. CDR3 nucleotide sequence: TGTGCCAGCAAAGAAGGGACAGGGCCTAACTATGGCTACACCTTC.

This clone showed up just once. The chain employs TRBV4-2 and TRBJ1-1, with 9 bases aligning to TRBD1. V shed 2 bases and J 5 bases; nucleotides not matched to a gene: 6. This CDR3 region has 15 residues. CDR1 LGHNA and CDR2 YNFKEQ come from the germline V gene. The CDR3 DNA sequence: TGTGCCAGCAGCCAACTTGGACAGGGGCAGACTGAAGCTTTCTTT. It yields the protein CASSQLGQGQTEAFF.

J is TRBJ2-3 and V is TRBV19, with D possibly being TRBD2 (7 bases). Trimming stripped 8 bases from V and 0 bases from J, with 15 bases between. Per the germline V gene, CDR1 is LNHDA and CDR2 is SQIVND (reference sequence). This CDR3 comprises 15 residues. The CDR3, as DNA: TGTGCCAGTGGATTCGAGGGGGGGAGCACAGATACGCAGTATTTT. Residues: CASGFEGGSTDTQYF.

This clone was detected only once. V and J are TRBV2 and TRBJ1-1; D remains unclear. The germline V gene encodes CDR1 SNHLY and CDR2 FYNNEI. This CDR3 contains 13 residues. Trimming shortened V by 3 bases and J by 1 base, and 6 bases separated the two germline ends. The CDR3 loop reads CASSEAENTEAFF. The CDR3 DNA follows: TGTGCCAGCAGTGAGGCGGAGAACACTGAAGCTTTCTTT.

The V gene is TRBV4-1, the J gene TRBJ2-5; unclear D gene. The length of the CDR3 is 13 residues. V shed 4 bases and J shed 5 bases, with 11 bases lying between them. The germline gives CDR1 MGHRA, CDR2 YSYEKL. The CDR3 coding sequence is TGCGCCAGCAGCCGCGGTGGCCTGGAGACCCAGTACTTC. The encoded protein is CASSRGGLETQYF.

This clone has just a few counts. The V gene is TRBV5-1, the J gene TRBJ2-6; a weak D match, TRBD1 (6 bases). Germline CDR1 and CDR2: SGHRS and YFSETQ. The CDR3 covers 15 residues. Trimming left V 2 bases short and J 0 bases short, with 6 bases between. CDR3 nucleotide sequence: TGCGCCAGCAGCTTACAGGGCTCTGGGGCCAACGTCCTGACTTTC. It is translated as CASSLQGSGANVLTF.